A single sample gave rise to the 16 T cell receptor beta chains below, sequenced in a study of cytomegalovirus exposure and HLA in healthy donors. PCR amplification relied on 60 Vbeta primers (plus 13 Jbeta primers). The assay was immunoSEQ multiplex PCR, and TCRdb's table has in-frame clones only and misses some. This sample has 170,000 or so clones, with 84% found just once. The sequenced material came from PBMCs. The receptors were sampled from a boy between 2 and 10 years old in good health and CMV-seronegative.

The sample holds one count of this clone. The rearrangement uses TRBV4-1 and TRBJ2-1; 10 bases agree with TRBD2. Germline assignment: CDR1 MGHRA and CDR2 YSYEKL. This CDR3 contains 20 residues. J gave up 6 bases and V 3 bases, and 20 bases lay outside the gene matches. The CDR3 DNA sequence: TGCGCCAGCAGCCACCGAGGGGCTAGCGGGAGCGTCCGCCCAGGCAATGAGCAGTTCTTC. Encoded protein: CASSHRGASGSVRPGNEQFF.

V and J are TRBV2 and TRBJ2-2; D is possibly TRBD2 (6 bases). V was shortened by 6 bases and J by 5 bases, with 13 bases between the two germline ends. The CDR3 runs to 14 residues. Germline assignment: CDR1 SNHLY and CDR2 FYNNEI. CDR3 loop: CASRGERATGELFF. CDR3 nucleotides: TGTGCCAGCAGAGGCGAGCGGGCGACCGGGGAGCTGTTTTTT.

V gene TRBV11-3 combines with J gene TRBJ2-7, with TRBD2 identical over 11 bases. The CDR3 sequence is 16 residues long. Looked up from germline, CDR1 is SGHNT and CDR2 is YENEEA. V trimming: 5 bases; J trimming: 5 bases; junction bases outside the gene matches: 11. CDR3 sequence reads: CASSIGVAGGPHEQYF. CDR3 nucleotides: TGTGCCAGCAGCATCGGGGTAGCGGGAGGGCCGCACGAGCAGTACTTC. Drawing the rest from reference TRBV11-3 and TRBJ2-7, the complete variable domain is EAGVVQSPRYKIIEKKQPVAFWCNPISGHNTLYWYLQNLGQGPELLIRYENEEAVDDSQLPKDRFSAERLKGVDSTLKIQPAELGDSAVYLCASSIGVAGGPHEQYFGPGTRLTVT.

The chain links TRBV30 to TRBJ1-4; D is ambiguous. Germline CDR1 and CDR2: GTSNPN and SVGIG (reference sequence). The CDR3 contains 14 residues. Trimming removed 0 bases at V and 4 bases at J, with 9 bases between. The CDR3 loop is CAWSVGRNNEKLFF. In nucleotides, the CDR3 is TGTGCCTGGAGTGTGGGCAGAAATAATGAAAAACTGTTTTTT.

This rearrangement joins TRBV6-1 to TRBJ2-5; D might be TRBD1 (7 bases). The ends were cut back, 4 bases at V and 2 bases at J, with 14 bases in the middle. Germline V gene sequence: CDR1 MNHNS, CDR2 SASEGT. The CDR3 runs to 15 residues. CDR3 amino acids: CASSGRDSYQETQYF. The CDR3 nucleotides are TGTGCCAGCAGTGGGAGGGACAGCTATCAAGAGACCCAGTACTTC.

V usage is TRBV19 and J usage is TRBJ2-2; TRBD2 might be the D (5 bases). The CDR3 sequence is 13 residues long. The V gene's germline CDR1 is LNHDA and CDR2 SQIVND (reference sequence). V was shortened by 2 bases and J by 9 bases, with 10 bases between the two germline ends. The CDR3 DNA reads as TGTGCCAGTAGTATATCGGGGAGCCGGGAGCTGTTTTTT. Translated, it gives CASSISGSRELFF.

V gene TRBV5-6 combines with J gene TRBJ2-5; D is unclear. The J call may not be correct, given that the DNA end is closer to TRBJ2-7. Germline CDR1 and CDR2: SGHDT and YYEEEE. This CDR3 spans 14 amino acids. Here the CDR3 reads CASSLISGESEQYF. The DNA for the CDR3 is TGTGCCAGCAGCTTGATCTCTGGAGAGAGCGAGCAGTACTTC.

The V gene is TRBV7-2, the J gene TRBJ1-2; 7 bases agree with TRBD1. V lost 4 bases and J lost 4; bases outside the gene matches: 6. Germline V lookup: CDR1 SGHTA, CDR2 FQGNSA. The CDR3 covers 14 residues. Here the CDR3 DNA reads TGTGCCAGCAGCTCGATGACAGGGCCCTATGGCTACACCTTC. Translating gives CASSSMTGPYGYTF.

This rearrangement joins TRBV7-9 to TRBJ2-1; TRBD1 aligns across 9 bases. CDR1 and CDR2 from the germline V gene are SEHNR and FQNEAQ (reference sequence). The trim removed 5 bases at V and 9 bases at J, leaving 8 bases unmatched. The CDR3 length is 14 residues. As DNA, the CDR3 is TGTGCCAGCAGCCCGGGACAGGGTACGGGTGAGCAGTTCTTC. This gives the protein CASSPGQGTGEQFF.

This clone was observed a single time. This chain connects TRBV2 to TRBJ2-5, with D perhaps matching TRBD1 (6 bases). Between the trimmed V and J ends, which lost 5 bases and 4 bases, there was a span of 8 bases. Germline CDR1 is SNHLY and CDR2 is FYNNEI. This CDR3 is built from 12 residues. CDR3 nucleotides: TGTGCCAGCAGTTTGGACAGAGAGACCCAGTACTTC. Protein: CASSLDRETQYF.

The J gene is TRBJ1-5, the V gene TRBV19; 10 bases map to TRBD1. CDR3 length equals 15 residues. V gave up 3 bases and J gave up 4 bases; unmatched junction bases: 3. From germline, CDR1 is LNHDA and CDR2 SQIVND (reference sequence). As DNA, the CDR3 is TGTGCCAGTAGTATTTTGGGACAGGGGAATCAGCCCCAGCATTTT. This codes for CASSILGQGNQPQHF.

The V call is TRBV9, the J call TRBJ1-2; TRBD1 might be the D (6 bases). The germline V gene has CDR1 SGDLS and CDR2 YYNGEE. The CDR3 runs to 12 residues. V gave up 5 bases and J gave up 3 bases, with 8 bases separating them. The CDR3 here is CASSKGDYGYTF. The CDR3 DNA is TGTGCCAGCAGTAAGGGGGACTATGGCTACACCTTC.

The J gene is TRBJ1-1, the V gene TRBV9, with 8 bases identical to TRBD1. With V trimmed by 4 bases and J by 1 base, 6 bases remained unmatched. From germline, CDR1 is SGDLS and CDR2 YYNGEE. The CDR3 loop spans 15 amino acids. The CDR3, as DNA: TGTGCCAGCAGCCCGTACAGGGGGACGAACACTGAAGCTTTCTTT. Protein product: CASSPYRGTNTEAFF.

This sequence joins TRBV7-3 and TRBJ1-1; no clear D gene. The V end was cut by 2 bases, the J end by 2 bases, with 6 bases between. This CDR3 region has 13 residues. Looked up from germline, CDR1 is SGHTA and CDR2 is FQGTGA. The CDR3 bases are TGTGCCAGCAGCTTACAGGTTAACACTGAAGCTTTCTTT. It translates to CASSLQVNTEAFF.

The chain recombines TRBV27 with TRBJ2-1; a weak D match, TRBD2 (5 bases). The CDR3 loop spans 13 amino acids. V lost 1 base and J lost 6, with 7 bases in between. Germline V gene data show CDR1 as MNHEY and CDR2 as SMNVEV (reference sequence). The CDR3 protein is CASSLFRGNEQFF. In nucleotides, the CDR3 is TGTGCCAGCAGTTTATTTCGGGGCAATGAGCAGTTCTTC.

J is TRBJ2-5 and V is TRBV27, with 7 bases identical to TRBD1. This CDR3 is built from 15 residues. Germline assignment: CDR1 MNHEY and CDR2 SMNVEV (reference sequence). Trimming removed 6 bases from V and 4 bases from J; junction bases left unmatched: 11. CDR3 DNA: TGTGCCAGCAGGAGGACAGGAGGCTTTTTAGAGACCCAGTACTTC. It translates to CASRRTGGFLETQYF.